This T cell receptor beta chain was obtained from a study of cytomegalovirus exposure and HLA in healthy donors. Across the study: From about 179 million T cells, an earlier analysis saw approximately 120 million unique TCR beta sequences.

The CDR3 has 18 amino acids. In germline, CDR1 is SGHVS, CDR2 FNYEAQ. V shed 5 bases and J 2 bases; nucleotides not matched to a gene: 9. Details on this clone: Its antigen is unknown.

Primers included in the PCR were 60 Vbeta and 13 Jbeta primers. Using immunoSEQ multiplex PCR, the repertoire was profiled, and TCRdb retains in-frame clones only, with some absent. The table lists roughly 120,000 clones, roughly 80% of them singletons. Whole-study results and caveats: As a later analysis showed, several of the most significant clusters appeared to be linked to common viral pathogens. Immune exposure information comprised only CMV serostatus. Association of a missense DCLRE1C variant with TCR beta V- and J-gene trimming was reported in a later analysis.

The TCR comes from a man aged 25 to 45 in good health and CMV-seropositive. The chain joins TRBV7-6 to TRBJ2-1; the match to TRBD2 covers 13 bases. Sequenced: PBMCs. The CDR3 DNA reads TGTGCCAGCAGCCTCCGCGGGACTAGCGGGGCACCCTACAATGAGCAGTTCTTC. Protein: CASSLRGTSGAPYNEQFF.